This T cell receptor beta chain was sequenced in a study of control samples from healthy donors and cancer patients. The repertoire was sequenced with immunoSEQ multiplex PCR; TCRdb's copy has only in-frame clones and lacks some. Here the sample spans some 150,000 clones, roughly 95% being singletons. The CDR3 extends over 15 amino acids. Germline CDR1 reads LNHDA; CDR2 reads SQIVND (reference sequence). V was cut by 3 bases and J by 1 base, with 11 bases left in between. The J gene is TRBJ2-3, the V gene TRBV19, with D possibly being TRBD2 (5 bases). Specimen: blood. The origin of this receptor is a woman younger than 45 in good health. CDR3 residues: CASSMGSRGTDTQYF. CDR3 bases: TGTGCCAGTAGTATGGGTTCGCGGGGCACAGATACGCAGTATTTT.